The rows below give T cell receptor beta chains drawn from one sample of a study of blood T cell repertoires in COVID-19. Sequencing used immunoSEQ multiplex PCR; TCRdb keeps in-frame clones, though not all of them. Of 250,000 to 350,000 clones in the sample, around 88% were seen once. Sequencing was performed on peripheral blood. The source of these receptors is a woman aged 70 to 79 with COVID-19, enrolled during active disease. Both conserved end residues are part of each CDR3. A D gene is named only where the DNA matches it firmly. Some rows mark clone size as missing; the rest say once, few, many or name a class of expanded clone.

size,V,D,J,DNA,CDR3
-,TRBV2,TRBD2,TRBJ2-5,TGTGCCAGCAGTGAAGCACTAGCGGGGATTGAGACCCAGTACTTC,CASSEALAGIETQYF
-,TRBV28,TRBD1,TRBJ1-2,TGTGCCAGCCTAACCGGACAGGGAGAAGGCTACACCTTC,CASLTGQGEGYTF
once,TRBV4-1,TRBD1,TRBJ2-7,TGCGCCAGCAGCCAGACAGGGGAAGGCGAGCAGTACTTC,CASSQTGEGEQYF
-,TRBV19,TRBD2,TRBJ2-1,TGTGCCAGTAGCCCAACGATTGCGGGGGTATACAATGAGCAGTTCTTC,CASSPTIAGVYNEQFF
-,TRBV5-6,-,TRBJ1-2,TGTGCCAGCCGCGCGGCCGGATCCGGTGGCTACACCTTC,CASRAAGSGGYTF
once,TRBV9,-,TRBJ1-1,TGTGCCAGCAGCGTAAGTTTTACAGAGACAGACAAGAACACTGAAGCTTTCTTT,CASSVSFTETDKNTEAFF
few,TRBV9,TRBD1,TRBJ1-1,TGTGCCAGCAGCGTAGGTTCAGGGGGCGGATGGACTGAAGCTTTCTTT,CASSVGSGGGWTEAFF
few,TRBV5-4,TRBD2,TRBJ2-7,TGTGCCAGCAGCGAAACTAGCGGCCTATCCTACGAGCAGTACTTC,CASSETSGLSYEQYF
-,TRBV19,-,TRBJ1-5,TGTGCCAGTAGTACCCACAGGGCTGACCAGCCCCAGCATTTT,CASSTHRADQPQHF
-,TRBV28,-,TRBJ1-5,TGTGCCAGCGTAGGACATAGCAATCAGCCCCAGCATTTT,CASVGHSNQPQHF
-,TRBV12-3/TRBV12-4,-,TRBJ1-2,TGTGCCAGCAGTTTCGGGGTCTATGGCTACACCTTC,CASSFGVYGYTF
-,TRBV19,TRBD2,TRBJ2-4,TGTGCCAGTAGTATGAACGGGGGAGGGATAGCCAAAAACATTCAGTACTTC,CASSMNGGGIAKNIQYF
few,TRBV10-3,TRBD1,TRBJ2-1,TGTGCCATCAGTGGTCACGACAGGGGACCCTACAATGAGCAGTTCTTC,CAISGHDRGPYNEQFF
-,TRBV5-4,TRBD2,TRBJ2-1,TGTGCCAGCAGCTCACGGACTAGCGGGGCCAACAATGAGCAGTTCTTC,CASSSRTSGANNEQFF
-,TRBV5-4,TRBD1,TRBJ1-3,TGTGCCAGCAGCTTACAGGGGGGTAACACCATATATTTT,CASSLQGGNTIYF
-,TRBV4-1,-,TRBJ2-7,TGCGCCAGCAGCCAACAGGAGGGCCGCGAGCAGTACTTC,CASSQQEGREQYF
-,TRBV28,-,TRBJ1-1,TGTGCCAGCAGTTTTAGACGGGAGACTGAAGCTTTCTTT,CASSFRRETEAFF
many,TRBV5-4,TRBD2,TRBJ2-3,TGTGCCAGCAAGGGACTGGCGGGGGACACAGATACGCAGTATTTT,CASKGLAGDTDTQYF
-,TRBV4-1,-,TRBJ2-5,TGCGCCAGCAGCCAAGTGAAGGGGGTACAAGAGACCCAGTACTTC,CASSQVKGVQETQYF
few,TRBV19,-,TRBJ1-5,TGTGCCAGTAGTATGCAGGGCTCGTATCAGCCCCAGCATTTT,CASSMQGSYQPQHF
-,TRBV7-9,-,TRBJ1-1,TGTGCCAGCAGCTTCTCAGGGAACACTGAAGCTTTCTTT,CASSFSGNTEAFF
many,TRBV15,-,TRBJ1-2,TGTGCCACCAGCAGAGACAGGGGCGATGGCTACACCTTC,CATSRDRGDGYTF
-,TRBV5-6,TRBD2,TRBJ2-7,TGTGCCAGCAGTTTCACCCCCGGGACTAGCGTAAACTACGAGCAGTACTTC,CASSFTPGTSVNYEQYF
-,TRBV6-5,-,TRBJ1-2,TGTGCCAGCAGAGTACAGGTCGGAGCTAACTATGGCTACACCTTC,CASRVQVGANYGYTF
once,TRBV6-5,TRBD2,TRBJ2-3,TGTGCCAGCAGTTACGAGCGGGGGGGCACAGATACGCAGTATTTT,CASSYERGGTDTQYF
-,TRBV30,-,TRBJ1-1,TGTGCCTGGAGTCTCCGGGGGAACACTGAAGCTTTCTTT,CAWSLRGNTEAFF
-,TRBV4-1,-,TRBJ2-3,TGCGCCAGCAGGAAGGAGGTTGGGGGGTTTCAAGATACGCAGTATTTT,CASRKEVGGFQDTQYF
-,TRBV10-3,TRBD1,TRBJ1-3,TGTGCCATCAGAAAGCAGGGGGCTTCTGGAAACACCATATATTTT,CAIRKQGASGNTIYF
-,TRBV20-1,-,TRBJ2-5,TGCAGTGCTAGTAGTGAGGGAAGCGAGACCCAGTACTTC,CSASSEGSETQYF
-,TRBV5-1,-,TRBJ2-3,TGCGCCAGCAGCGTGCGAGGGCCAGATACGCAGTATTTT,CASSVRGPDTQYF
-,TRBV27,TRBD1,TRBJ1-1,TGTGCCAGCAGTCTCCGGACAGGGAACACTGAAGCCCTCTTT,CASSLRTGNTEALF
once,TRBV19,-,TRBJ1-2,TGTGCCAGTACAAAAGCACAGGGTTTTTCTGGCTACACCTTC,CASTKAQGFSGYTF
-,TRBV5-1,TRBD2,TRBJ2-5,TGCGCCAGCAGCTCGGAGCTGGGGTCTGGACTAGCGTATGAGACCCAGTACTTC,CASSSELGSGLAYETQYF
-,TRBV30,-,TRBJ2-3,TGTGCCTGCCTCCCCCGGGGGGCGGTTGGGGATACGCAGTATTTT,CACLPRGAVGDTQYF
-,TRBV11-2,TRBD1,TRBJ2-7,TGTGCCAGCAAGAGGGACAGGGGGACCTACGAGCAGTACTTC,CASKRDRGTYEQYF
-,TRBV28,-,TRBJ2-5,TGTGCCAGCAGTTTAGCCCGCGTACAAGAGACCCAGTACTTC,CASSLARVQETQYF
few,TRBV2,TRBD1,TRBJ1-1,TGTGCCAGCAGTGCGAACGCCGGGACAGTGAACACTGAAGCTTTCTTT,CASSANAGTVNTEAFF
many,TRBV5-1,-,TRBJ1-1,TGCGCCAGCAGCTTGGGACAGACAAACACTGAAGCTTTCTTT,CASSLGQTNTEAFF
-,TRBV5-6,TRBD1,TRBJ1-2,TGTGCCAGCAGCTTGAACAGGGGCTTCTATGGCTACACCTTC,CASSLNRGFYGYTF
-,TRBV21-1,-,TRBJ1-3,TGTGCCAGCAGCAAGGGACAGGGACGGGTGCCTGGAAACACCATATATTTT,CASSKGQGRVPGNTIYF
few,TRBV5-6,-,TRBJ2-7,TGTGCCAGCAGCATTTTGACAGCCACCTACGAGCAGTACTTC,CASSILTATYEQYF
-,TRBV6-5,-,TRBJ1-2,TGTGCCACCTCGGGGAGGGACGATGGCTACACCTTC,CATSGRDDGYTF
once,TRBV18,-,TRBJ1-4,TGTGCCAGCTCACCCTCCCACGGTGAAAAACTGTTTTTT,CASSPSHGEKLFF
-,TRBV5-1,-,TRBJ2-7,TGCGCCAGCAGAGGCGGCGGGGCCTCCCACGAGCAGTACTTC,CASRGGGASHEQYF
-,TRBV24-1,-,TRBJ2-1,TGTGCCACCAGTGACCGCCCACCGCGGGGTAGCTCCTACAATGAGCAGTTCTTC,CATSDRPPRGSSYNEQFF
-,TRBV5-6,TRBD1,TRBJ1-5,TGTGCCAGCAGCCAGGGGGCAGGGCGTCAGCCCCAGCATTTT,CASSQGAGRQPQHF
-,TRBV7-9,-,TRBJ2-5,TGTGCCAGCAGCTCGGACTCGATATCCGCGAAGACCCAGTACTTC,CASSSDSISAKTQYF
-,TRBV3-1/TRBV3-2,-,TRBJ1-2,TGTGCCAGCAGCCAAGGGTCCGGGGGGATTGGCTACACCTTC,CASSQGSGGIGYTF
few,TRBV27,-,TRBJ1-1,TGTGCCAGCAGTTGGACAGAGAACACTGAAGCTTTCTTT,CASSWTENTEAFF
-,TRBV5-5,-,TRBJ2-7,TGTGCCAGCAGCTATCACTCCGCGGGTTCCTACGAGCAGTACTTC,CASSYHSAGSYEQYF